The 15 T cell receptor beta chains below were found in one sample sequenced in a study of blood T cells in healthy people across ages (dated by TCRdb to 2013 to 2016). The library relied on 5' RACE. Sequencing used an Illumina HiSeq 2500. The second PCR ran for about 6 to 11 cycles and used a J-beta primer mix along with a sample-barcoded 5' primer. Clones were called with MiXCR by TCRdb after fastp trimmed the public reads at Q25, and only in-frame beta chains were retained. Rows are unified per CDR3 protein, each entry keeping the most common DNA and genes. The sample records roughly 1,500,000 distinct CDR3 sequences, 30% to 40% of which are singletons. The top ten clonotypes cover about 11% of the sample. Sequenced material: blood. All receptors come from a woman in her 30s in good health.

This chain links TRBV9 with TRBJ1-1; D uncertain. V was clipped by 0 bases and J by 1 base, with 7 bases between them. Germline V gene data show CDR1 as SGDLS and CDR2 as YYNGEE. This CDR3 comprises 14 residues. CDR3 in amino acids: CASSVERGNTEAFF. The CDR3 coding sequence is TGTGCCAGCAGCGTAGAGCGGGGGAACACTGAAGCTTTCTTT.

The J gene is TRBJ1-3, the V gene TRBV12-3 or TRBV12-4, with 7 nucleotides matching TRBD1. The CDR3 loop spans 14 amino acids. V was pared by 6 bases and J by 2 bases, with 4 bases of the junction left unmatched. As DNA, the CDR3 is TGTGCCAGCAGAACAGGGGTTACTGGAAACACCATATATTTT. It translates to CASRTGVTGNTIYF.

The chain joins TRBV4-1 to TRBJ2-7, with 9 bases fitting TRBD2. The DNA matches TRBJ2-5 better at its end, which makes the J call doubtful. CDR1 and CDR2 (germline): MGHRA, YSYEKL. This CDR3 is 14 amino acids long. The CDR3 nucleotides are TGCGCCAGCAGCCAGCGGGGGGGGTCCACGACCCAGTACTTC. Protein sequence: CASSQRGGSTTQYF.

As for this clonotype: Germline is not matched at one junction end, which may reflect a read error. The chain employs TRBV14 and TRBJ1-4; D gene ambiguous. CDR3 length: 15 amino acids. Germline CDR1 is SGHDN and CDR2 is FVKESK. The CDR3 DNA follows: TGTGCCAACAGCCAAGTGGCCGGGGTGGGGGAAAAACTGTTTTTT. The encoded protein is CANSQVAGVGEKLFF.

CDR3 DNA: TGTGCCAGCAAAGAGAGTGAGGGCCCCCTAGCCAAAAACATTCAGTACTTC. Translating it yields CASKESEGPLAKNIQYF. V usage is TRBV21-1 and J usage is TRBJ2-4; TRBD2, the table's D call, lacks a check against the DNA. TRBV21-1 is listed as a pseudogene. This CDR3 region has 17 residues.

This clonotype was detected many times. The chain has TRBV12-3 or TRBV12-4 and TRBJ2-1; D is unresolved. V lost 3 bases to trimming and J lost 10 bases, with 13 bases between them. The CDR3 is 13 residues long. CDR3 sequence: CASSFGHGGEQFF. CDR3 DNA: TGTGCCAGCAGTTTCGGTCACGGCGGCGAGCAGTTCTTC.

The table lists this clonotype with many counts. The genes are TRBV29-1 and TRBJ2-1, with unresolved D. This CDR3 has 13 amino acids. The germline gives CDR1 SQVTM, CDR2 ANQGSEA. V was pared by 4 bases and J by 6 bases, with 13 bases between. CDR3 protein: CSVVAARGNEQFF. The CDR3 DNA sequence: TGCAGCGTTGTTGCGGCTAGAGGCAATGAGCAGTTCTTC.

In its sample, this clonotype was seen many times. The chain has TRBV29-1 and TRBJ2-7; 7 bases match TRBD1. The CDR3 consists of 12 residues. Germline CDR1 SQVTM, CDR2 ANQGSEA. Trimming cost V 5 bases and J 4 bases; bases outside gene matches: 5. The CDR3 DNA reads TGCAGCGTTAAAGGGACAGTATACGAGCAGTACTTC. It encodes CSVKGTVYEQYF.

This sequence joins TRBV27 and TRBJ2-1; 10 bases are shared with TRBD2. Looked up from germline, CDR1 is MNHEY and CDR2 is SMNVEV (reference sequence). V was clipped by 5 bases and J by 4 bases; unmatched bases: 8. The CDR3 runs 16 residues. CDR3 bases: TGTGCCAGCAGTATTTTAGCGGGAGGAAGGTACAATGAGCAGTTCTTC. Translation gives CASSILAGGRYNEQFF.

The chain combines TRBV9 with TRBJ2-5, with a tentative D call TRBD2 (7 bases). This CDR3 has 14 amino acids. Trimming took 0 bases from V and 2 from J, leaving 8 bases between them. Germline V gene lookup returns CDR1 SGDLS and CDR2 YYNGEE. CDR3: CASSVEGGQETQYF. Here the CDR3 DNA reads TGTGCCAGCAGCGTAGAGGGGGGGCAAGAGACCCAGTACTTC. Full variable domain (remainder filled in from reference TRBV9 and TRBJ2-5): DSGVTQTPKHLITATGQRVTLRCSPRSGDLSVYWYQQSLDQGLQFLIQYYNGEERAKGNILERFSAQQFPDLHSELNLSSLELGDSALYFCASSVEGGQETQYFGPGTRLLVL.

This clonotype was counted only a few times. J is TRBJ2-3 and V is TRBV7-9; D call uncertain. The germline V and J ends were trimmed by 5 bases and 0 bases, with 12 bases remaining between them. The CDR3 length is 15 residues. Germline loops: CDR1 SEHNR, CDR2 FQNEAQ (reference sequence). CDR3 nucleotides: TGTGCCAGCAGCCACCGGGCGGACAGCACAGATACGCAGTATTTT. This codes for CASSHRADSTDTQYF.

The chain combines TRBV19 with TRBJ1-1, with no clear D. Trimming removed 4 bases from V and 0 bases from J, with 6 bases in between. CDR1 is LNHDA and CDR2 is SQIVND in the germline V gene (reference sequence). CDR3 length: 13 amino acids. DNA of the CDR3: TGTGCCAGTAGTACCAGGCTGAACACTGAAGCTTTCTTT. It yields the protein CASSTRLNTEAFF.

With regard to this clonotype: A much larger clone differs from this one at a single base, so this may be a read error. The V call is TRBV7-2, the J call TRBJ2-1, with D maybe TRBD2 (5 bases). Germline V gives CDR1 SGHTA, CDR2 FQGNSA. CDR3 length: 15 amino acids. Trimming left V 3 bases short and J 5 bases short, with 14 bases between. This CDR3 is CASSFEGTSDNEQFF. The CDR3 nucleotides read TGTGCCAGCAGCTTTGAGGGAACGTCCGACAATGAGCAGTTCTTC.

This chain uses TRBV4-1 with TRBJ1-4, with D hard to call. Between the trimmed V and J ends, which lost 1 base and 8 bases, there was a span of 23 bases. Per the germline V gene, CDR1 is MGHRA and CDR2 is YSYEKL. The CDR3 contains 18 residues. CDR3 loop: CASSQGTSTSGLGEKLFF. CDR3 DNA sequence: TGCGCCAGCAGCCAAGGGACTTCGACGAGCGGGCTAGGGGAAAAACTGTTTTTT.

V is TRBV5-1 and J is TRBJ2-3; 10 bases align to TRBD2. The CDR3 has 15 amino acids. Per germline, CDR1 SGHRS and CDR2 YFSETQ. J was trimmed by 2 bases and V by 6 bases; bases with no gene match: 6. The CDR3 is CASTQGLALTDTQYF. The CDR3, as DNA: TGCGCCAGCACTCAGGGACTAGCGCTCACAGATACGCAGTATTTT.